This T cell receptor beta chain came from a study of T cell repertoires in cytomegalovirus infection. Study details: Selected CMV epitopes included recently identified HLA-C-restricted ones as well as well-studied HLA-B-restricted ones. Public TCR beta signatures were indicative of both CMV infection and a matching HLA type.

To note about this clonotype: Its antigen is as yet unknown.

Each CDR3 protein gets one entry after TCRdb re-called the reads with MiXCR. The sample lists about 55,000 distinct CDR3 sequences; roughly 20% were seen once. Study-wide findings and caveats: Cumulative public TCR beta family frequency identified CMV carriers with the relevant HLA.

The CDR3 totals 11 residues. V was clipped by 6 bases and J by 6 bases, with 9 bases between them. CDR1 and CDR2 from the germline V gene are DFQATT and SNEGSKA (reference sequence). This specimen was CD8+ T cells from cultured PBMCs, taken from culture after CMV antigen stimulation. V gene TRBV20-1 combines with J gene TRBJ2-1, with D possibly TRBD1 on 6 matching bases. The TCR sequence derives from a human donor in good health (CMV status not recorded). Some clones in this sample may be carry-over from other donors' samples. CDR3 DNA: TGCAGTGCCTGGACAGCCAATGAGCAGTTCTTC. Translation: CSAWTANEQFF.